This T cell receptor beta chain emerged from a study of chemoradiotherapy in HPV16-positive cancers. Here immunoSEQ multiplex PCR was the method, and the copy in TCRdb shows in-frame clones only, minus some. The sample includes about 1,900 clones, 86% of them seen just once. This clone was counted between two and nine times. Its specificity is unknown. Study-wide findings and caveats: Candidate HPV-specific clones and E7-related TCR motifs grew in tumor during treatment. Better recurrence-free survival went with HPV-responsive T-cell expansion in HPV16-positive patients.

This material consisted of tumor tissue, taken from a patient who underwent chemoradiotherapy. This clonotype was obtained from a human donor with HPV-associated anogenital cancer.

CDR3 region: CAISARTDSSYEQYF. The CDR3 DNA reads TGTGCCATCTCAGCCCGGACGGACTCCTCCTACGAGCAGTACTTC. This chain joins TRBV5-4 and TRBJ2-7; D is perhaps TRBD2 (5 bases). The ends were cut back, 9 bases at V and 0 bases at J, with 19 bases in the middle. This CDR3 region has 15 residues. Germline CDR1 SGHNT, CDR2 YYREEE (reference sequence).